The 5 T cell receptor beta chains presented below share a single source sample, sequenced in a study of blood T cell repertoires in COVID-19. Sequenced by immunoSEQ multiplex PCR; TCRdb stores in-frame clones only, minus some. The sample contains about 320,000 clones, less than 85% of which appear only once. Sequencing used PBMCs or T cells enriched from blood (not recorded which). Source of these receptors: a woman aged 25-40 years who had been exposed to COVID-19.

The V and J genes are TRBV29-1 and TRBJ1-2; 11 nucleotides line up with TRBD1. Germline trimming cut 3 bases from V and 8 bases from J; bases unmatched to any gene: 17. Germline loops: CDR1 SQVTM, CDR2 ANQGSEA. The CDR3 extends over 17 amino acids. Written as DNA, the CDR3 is TGCAGCGTTGATTGGTATGGGACAGGGGGAAAATCGTGGGGCTACACCTTC. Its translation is CSVDWYGTGGKSWGYTF. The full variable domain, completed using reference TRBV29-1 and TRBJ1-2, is SAVISQKPSRDICQRGTSLTIQCQVDSQVTMMFWYRQQPGQSLTLIATANQGSEATYESGFVIDKFPISRPNLTFSTLTVSNMSPEDSSIYLCSVDWYGTGGKSWGYTFGSGTRLTVV.

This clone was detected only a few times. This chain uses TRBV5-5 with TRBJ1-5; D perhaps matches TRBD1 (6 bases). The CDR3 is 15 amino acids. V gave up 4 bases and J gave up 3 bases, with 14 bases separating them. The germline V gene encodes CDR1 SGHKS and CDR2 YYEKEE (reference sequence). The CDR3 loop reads CASSLMDSFNQPQHF. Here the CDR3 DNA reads TGTGCCAGCAGCCTGATGGACAGCTTCAATCAGCCCCAGCATTTT.

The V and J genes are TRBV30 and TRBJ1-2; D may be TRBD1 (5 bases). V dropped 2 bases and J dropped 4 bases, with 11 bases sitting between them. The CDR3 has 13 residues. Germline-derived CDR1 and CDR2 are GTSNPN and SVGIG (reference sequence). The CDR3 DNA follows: TGTGCCTGGAGTCGTCAGGGATCCTATGGCTACACCTTC. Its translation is CAWSRQGSYGYTF.

The CDR3 region has the DNA TGTGCCAGTAGTATAGCCGCCAGTCCATACACCGGGGAGCTGTTTTTT. Translation gives CASSIAASPYTGELFF. The V call is TRBV19, the J call TRBJ2-2, with D uncertain. This CDR3 is built from 16 residues. Trimming took 1 base from V and 3 from J, leaving 12 bases between them. The germline V gene has CDR1 LNHDA and CDR2 SQIVND (reference sequence).

CDR3 sequence (DNA): TGTGCCAGCTCACGTGAGGCAGTTACCTACGAGCAGTACTTC. Translating gives CASSREAVTYEQYF. This rearrangement joins TRBV18 to TRBJ2-7; D gene uncertain. CDR1 is KGHSH and CDR2 is LQKENI in the germline V gene. V lost 4 bases and J lost 2, with 12 bases in between. The CDR3 length is 14 residues.